Below, one T cell receptor (beta chain) is given with its context. Germline CDR1 is SGDLS and CDR2 is YYNGEE. The CDR3 totals 13 residues. Trimming left V 4 bases short and J 0 bases short, with 7 bases between. Expressed TCRB transcripts were sequenced after all isolated RNA was converted to cDNA. Using immunoSEQ multiplex PCR, the repertoire was profiled, and TCRdb retains in-frame clones only, with some absent. The profile covers some 150,000 clones, with around 10% appearing a single time and over 2% taken by the ten largest. The data stem from a study of beta chain features in type 1 diabetes. This TCR came from a man younger than 35 in good health. This chain links TRBV9 with TRBJ1-1, with D possibly matching TRBD1 (5 bases). The sample was central memory CD4+ T cells from blood. CDR3 amino acids: CASSSGMNTEAFF. The DNA for the CDR3 is TGTGCCAGCAGCTCAGGGATGAACACTGAAGCTTTCTTT.